This TCR beta chain derives from a study of T cells in Graves' hyperthyroidism and ophthalmopathy. Findings of the study overall: Appearing also in blood were most of the thyroid clonotypes expanded above 0.001.

Patients were excluded for uncontrolled infection, other autoimmune disease, pregnancy or lactation. RNA transcripts yielded amplified TCR beta CDR3 regions. In the first-round RT-PCR of the TCR CDR3, the HTBI primer set was used. MiXCR was run by TCRdb on the multiplex PCR reads, yielding one entry per CDR3 protein. The sample carries 400,000 to 600,000 distinct CDR3 sequences, 15% to 20% recorded once. Germline lookup yields CDR1 SGHRS and CDR2 YFSETQ. This CDR3 comprises 15 residues. With 7 bases removed from V and 1 base from J, the gap between germline ends came to 16 bases. This clonotype was observed a few times. Its target is unknown.

This TCR came from a young woman with Graves' ophthalmopathy. Sequenced input: blood. The chain recombines TRBV5-1 with TRBJ2-3; D possibly uses TRBD1 or TRBD2 (5 bases each). In DNA, the CDR3 is TGCGCCAGCTGGGACCGGGACCGAGGCACAGATACGCAGTATTTT. Protein: CASWDRDRGTDTQYF.